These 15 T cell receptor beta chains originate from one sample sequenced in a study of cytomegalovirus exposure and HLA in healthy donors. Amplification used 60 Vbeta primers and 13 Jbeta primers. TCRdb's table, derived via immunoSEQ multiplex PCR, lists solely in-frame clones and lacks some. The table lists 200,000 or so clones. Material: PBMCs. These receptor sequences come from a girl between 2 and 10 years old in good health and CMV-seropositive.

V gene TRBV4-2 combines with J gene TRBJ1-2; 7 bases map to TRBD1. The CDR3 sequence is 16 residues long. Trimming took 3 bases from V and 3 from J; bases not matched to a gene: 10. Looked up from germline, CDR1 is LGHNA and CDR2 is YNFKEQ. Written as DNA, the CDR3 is TGTGCCAGCAGCCAGGATTATACAGACAGGGACTATGGCTACACCTTC. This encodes CASSQDYTDRDYGYTF.

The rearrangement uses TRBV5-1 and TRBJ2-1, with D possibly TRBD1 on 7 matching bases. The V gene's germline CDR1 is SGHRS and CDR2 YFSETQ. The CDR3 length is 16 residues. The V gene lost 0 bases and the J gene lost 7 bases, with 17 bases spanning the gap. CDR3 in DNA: TGCGCCAGCAGCTTGGGCGGGACAGACCATTGGAATGAGCAGTTCTTC. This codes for CASSLGGTDHWNEQFF.

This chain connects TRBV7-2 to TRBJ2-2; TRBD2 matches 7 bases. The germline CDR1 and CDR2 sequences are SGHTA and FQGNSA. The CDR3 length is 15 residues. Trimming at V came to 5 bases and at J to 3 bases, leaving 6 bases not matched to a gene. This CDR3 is CASSLGTTHTGELFF. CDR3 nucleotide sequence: TGTGCCAGCAGCCTTGGGACTACCCACACCGGGGAGCTGTTTTTT.

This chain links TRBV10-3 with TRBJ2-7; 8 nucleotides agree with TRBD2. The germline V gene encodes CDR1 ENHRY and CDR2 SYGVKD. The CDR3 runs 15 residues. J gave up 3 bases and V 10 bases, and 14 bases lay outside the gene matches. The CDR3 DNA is TGTGCCACGGGGGGGGACTATGGCGGGAACTACGAGCAGTACTTC. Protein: CATGGDYGGNYEQYF.

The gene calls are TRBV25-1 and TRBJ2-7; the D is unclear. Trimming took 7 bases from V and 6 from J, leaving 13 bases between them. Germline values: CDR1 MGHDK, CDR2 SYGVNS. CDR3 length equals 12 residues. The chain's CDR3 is CASTSRSLEQYF. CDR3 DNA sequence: TGTGCCAGCACGTCGCGGTCACTCGAGCAGTACTTC.

The CDR3 here is CASNYRLAGVLLRTDTQYF. CDR3 DNA sequence: TGTGCCAGCAATTATCGGCTAGCGGGAGTTCTTTTACGCACAGATACGCAGTATTTT. The J gene is TRBJ2-3, the V gene TRBV2, with 10 bases fitting TRBD2. The CDR3 has 19 residues. Germline trimming cut 7 bases from V and 1 base from J; bases unmatched to any gene: 17. Germline V gene lookup returns CDR1 SNHLY and CDR2 FYNNEI.

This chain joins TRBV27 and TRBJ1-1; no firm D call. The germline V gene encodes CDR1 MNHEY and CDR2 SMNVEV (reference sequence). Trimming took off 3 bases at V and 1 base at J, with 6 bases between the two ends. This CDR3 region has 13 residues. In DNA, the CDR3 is TGTGCCAGCAGTTTTCCAGGGAACACTGAAGCTTTCTTT. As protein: CASSFPGNTEAFF.

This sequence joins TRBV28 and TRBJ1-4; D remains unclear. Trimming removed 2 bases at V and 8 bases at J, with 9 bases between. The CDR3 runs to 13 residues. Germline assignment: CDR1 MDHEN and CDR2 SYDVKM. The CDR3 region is CASSLQEGEKLFF. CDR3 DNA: TGTGCCAGCAGTTTACAAGAGGGCGAAAAACTGTTTTTT. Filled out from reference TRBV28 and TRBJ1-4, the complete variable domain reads DVKVTQSSRYLVKRTGEKVFLECVQDMDHENMFWYRQDPGLGLRLIYFSYDVKMKEKGDIPEGYSVSREKKERFSLILESASTNQTSMYLCASSLQEGEKLFFGSGTQLSVL.

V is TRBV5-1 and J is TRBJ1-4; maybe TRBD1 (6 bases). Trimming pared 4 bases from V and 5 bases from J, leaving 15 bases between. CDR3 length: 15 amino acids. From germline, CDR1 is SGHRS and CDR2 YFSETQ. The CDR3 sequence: CASSPRQVGNEKLFF. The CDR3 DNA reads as TGCGCCAGCAGCCCCCGACAGGTGGGGAATGAAAAACTGTTTTTT.

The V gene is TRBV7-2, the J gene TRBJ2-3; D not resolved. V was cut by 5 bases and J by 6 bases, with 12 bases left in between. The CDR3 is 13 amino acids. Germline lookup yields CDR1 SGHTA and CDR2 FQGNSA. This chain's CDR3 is CASSPPSRDTQYF. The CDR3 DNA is TGTGCCAGCAGCCCCCCTTCCCGGGATACGCAGTATTTT.

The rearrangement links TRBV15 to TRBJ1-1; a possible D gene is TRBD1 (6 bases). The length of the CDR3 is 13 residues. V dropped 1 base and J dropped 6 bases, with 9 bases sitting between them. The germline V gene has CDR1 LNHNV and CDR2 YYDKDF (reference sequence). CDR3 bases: TGTGCCACCAGCAGAGCAGGGGTCGCTGAAGCTTTCTTT. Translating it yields CATSRAGVAEAFF.

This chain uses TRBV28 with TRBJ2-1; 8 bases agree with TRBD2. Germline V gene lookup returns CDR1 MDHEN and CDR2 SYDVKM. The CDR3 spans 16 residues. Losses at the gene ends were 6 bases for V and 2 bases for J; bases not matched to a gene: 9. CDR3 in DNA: TGTGCCAGCAGGGTTACCGGGACTAGTACCTACAATGAGCAGTTCTTC. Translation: CASRVTGTSTYNEQFF.

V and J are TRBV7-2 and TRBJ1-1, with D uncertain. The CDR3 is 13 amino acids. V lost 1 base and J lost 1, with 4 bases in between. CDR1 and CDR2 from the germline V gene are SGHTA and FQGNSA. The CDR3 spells CASSLGRNTEAFF. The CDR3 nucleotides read TGTGCCAGCAGCTTAGGTCGGAACACTGAAGCTTTCTTT.

The CDR3 DNA is TGTGCCAGCAGTGAAGTCTCTAGCGGGCTATACGAGCAGTACTTC. Amino acids: CASSEVSSGLYEQYF. The genes are TRBV6-1 and TRBJ2-7; 8 bases fit TRBD2. Germline V gene data show CDR1 as MNHNS and CDR2 as SASEGT. The V segment lost 1 base and the J segment 4 bases; nucleotides outside the gene matches: 6. The CDR3 has 15 residues.

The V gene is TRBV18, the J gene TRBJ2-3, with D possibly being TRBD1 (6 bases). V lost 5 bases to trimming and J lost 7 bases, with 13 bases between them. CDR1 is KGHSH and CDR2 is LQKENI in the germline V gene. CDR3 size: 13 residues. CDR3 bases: TGTGCCAGCTCATCCACAGGGCTTAATACGCAGTATTTT. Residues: CASSSTGLNTQYF.